This T cell receptor beta chain was captured by sequencing in a study of metastatic and nonmetastatic thyroid tumors. Study-wide background: Patients with malignant and benign thyroid disease provided blood and tumor or nodule tissue, whose repertoires were compared.

TCRdb re-processed the PCR reads through MiXCR. Of about 25,000 clones in the sample, roughly 20% were seen once. The sample holds many counts of this clone. Its antigen is unidentified. Every patient underwent thyroid surgery untreated. General study findings and limits: The study reportedly found significantly higher TCR beta diversity in malignant thyroid tumors than benign nodules, in blood and tumor.

Germline CDR1 reads SGHTA; CDR2 reads FQGTGA. CDR3 length: 13 residues. Trimming shortened V by 3 bases and J by 0 bases, and 3 bases separated the two germline ends. The chain joins TRBV7-3 to TRBJ2-1; the D is unclear. This receptor was identified in a female donor with papillary thyroid cancer or a benign thyroid nodule (not recorded which). Some clones in this sample may be carry-over from other donors' samples. The sample was adjacent normal tissue. The CDR3 loop reads CASSFRSYNEQFF. CDR3 DNA: TGTGCCAGCAGCTTCCGCTCCTACAATGAGCAGTTCTTC.